This entry lists 32 T cell receptor beta chains sequenced from one sample in a study of T cell responses to AZD1222 COVID-19 vaccine. The method was immunoSEQ multiplex PCR; TCRdb's version includes in-frame clones alone and lacks a portion of them. Altogether about 150,000 clones are present, roughly 91% being singletons, with the ten largest covering more than 1.2%. Here the sequenced sample was peripheral blood, taken on day 0 of AZD1222 vaccination. Source of these receptors: an adult in good health.

The CDR3 DNA reads as TGTGCCAGCAGCTCGACTGTCGCGGAGACCCAGTACTTC. This translates into CASSSTVAETQYF. The J gene is TRBJ2-5, the V gene TRBV11-2; D call uncertain. Germline values: CDR1 SGHAT, CDR2 FQNNGV. The CDR3 totals 13 residues. V was trimmed by 4 bases and J by 5 bases, leaving 11 bases between them.

The rearrangement links TRBV9 to TRBJ2-5; D ambiguous. The CDR3 has 11 residues. With 0 bases removed from V and 5 bases from J, the gap between germline ends came to 2 bases. The V gene's germline CDR1 is SGDLS and CDR2 YYNGEE. As DNA, the CDR3 is TGTGCCAGCAGCGTAGCCGAGACCCAGTACTTC. Residues: CASSVAETQYF.

The chain's CDR3 is CASSHQRESSYEQYF. CDR3 DNA sequence: TGCGCCAGCAGCCACCAAAGGGAGAGCTCCTACGAGCAGTACTTC. This chain joins TRBV4-3 and TRBJ2-7; D is perhaps TRBD2 (5 bases). Trimming took 3 bases from V and 0 from J, leaving 12 bases between them. CDR3 length equals 15 residues. In germline, CDR1 is LGHNA, CDR2 YSLEER.

J is TRBJ2-5 and V is TRBV9; 7 bases agree with TRBD2. Germline V lookup: CDR1 SGDLS, CDR2 YYNGEE. This CDR3 has 15 amino acids. Germline trimming cut 3 bases from V and 3 bases from J; bases unmatched to any gene: 8. DNA for the CDR3: TGTGCCAGCAGCGAGCTTGGGAGGGGAGAAGAGACCCAGTACTTC. Encoded protein: CASSELGRGEETQYF.

This chain links TRBV4-3 with TRBJ2-5; 8 bases fit TRBD2. V lost 0 bases to trimming and J lost 4 bases; unmatched junction nucleotides: 7. Germline assignment: CDR1 LGHNA and CDR2 YSLEER. The CDR3 runs to 16 residues. CDR3 loop: CASSQEGTSGSETQYF. The CDR3 DNA follows: TGCGCCAGCAGCCAAGAGGGCACTAGCGGATCAGAGACCCAGTACTTC.

This chain joins TRBV7-9 and TRBJ2-7, with TRBD2 identical over 12 bases. V gave up 2 bases and J gave up 5 bases; unmatched junction bases: 13. Germline V gene lookup returns CDR1 SEHNR and CDR2 FQNEAQ (reference sequence). The CDR3 runs to 18 residues. The CDR3 region is CASSLLLAGGLTPDEQYF. The CDR3 bases are TGTGCCAGCAGCTTATTACTAGCGGGGGGCCTTACCCCTGACGAGCAGTACTTC.

The table lists this clone with a count of one. V gene TRBV3-1 (or the pseudogene TRBV3-2) combines with J gene TRBJ1-1; possible D gene TRBD1, 5 bases. V lost 4 bases and J lost 0, with 12 bases in between. CDR3 size: 15 residues. The V gene's germline CDR1 is LGHDT and CDR2 YNNKEL (reference sequence). DNA of the CDR3: TGTGCCAGCAGCCCCCGAGAGGGGATGAACACTGAAGCTTTCTTT. It yields the protein CASSPREGMNTEAFF.

The chain uses TRBV11-2 and TRBJ1-1; D is uncertain. Deletions cut 5 bases from V and 0 bases from J, with 7 bases between. Germline assignment: CDR1 SGHAT and CDR2 FQNNGV. CDR3 length equals 13 residues. This chain's CDR3 is CASSRHLNTEAFF. The CDR3 DNA reads TGTGCCAGCAGCCGGCACTTGAACACTGAAGCTTTCTTT.

This chain connects TRBV5-1 to TRBJ2-1, with 9 bases matching TRBD2. Trimming took 4 bases from V and 2 from J; bases not matched to a gene: 4. Germline loops: CDR1 SGHRS, CDR2 YFSETQ. The CDR3 length is 15 residues. In DNA form, the CDR3 reads TGCGCCAGCAGCATTCAGCGGGAGGCCTACAATGAGCAGTTCTTC. Amino acids: CASSIQREAYNEQFF. Using reference TRBV5-1 and TRBJ2-1 for the parts outside the CDR3, the full variable domain is KAGVTQTPRYLIKTRGQQVTLSCSPISGHRSVSWYQQTPGQGLQFLFEYFSETQRNKGNFPGRFSGRQFSNSRSEMNVSTLELGDSALYLCASSIQREAYNEQFFGPGTRLTVL.

The chain recombines TRBV9 with TRBJ1-2; 7 bases align to TRBD1. The CDR3 sequence is 14 residues long. The trim removed 3 bases at V and 5 bases at J, leaving 7 bases unmatched. In germline, CDR1 is SGDLS, CDR2 YYNGEE. Written as DNA, the CDR3 is TGTGCCAGCAGCGCAGAACAGGGGCAATATGGCTACACCTTC. It yields the protein CASSAEQGQYGYTF.

The CDR3 sequence is CASSGQAYYGYTF. The CDR3 DNA reads as TGTGCCAGCAGTGGACAGGCATACTATGGCTACACCTTC. This chain connects TRBV6-2 or TRBV6-3 to TRBJ1-2; TRBD1 agrees at 7 bases. The V and J ends lost 5 bases and 3 bases, in that order; junction bases with no gene match: 3. The CDR3 covers 13 residues. Looked up from germline, CDR1 is MNHEY and CDR2 is SVGEGT.

The CDR3 reads CASSLRARTAVVADTQYF. CDR3 in DNA: TGTGCCAGCAGCCTACGGGCTAGGACGGCTGTGGTGGCAGATACGCAGTATTTT. The V and J genes are TRBV6-2 or TRBV6-3 and TRBJ2-3; D is ambiguous. The germline V gene has CDR1 MNHEY and CDR2 SVGEGT. The ends were cut back, 6 bases at V and 4 bases at J, with 26 bases in the middle. This CDR3 has 18 amino acids.

J is TRBJ1-4 and V is TRBV25-1; D ambiguous. Germline CDR1 MGHDK, CDR2 SYGVNS. V shed 2 bases and J shed 5 bases, with 15 bases lying between them. The CDR3 is 16 amino acids. The CDR3 loop reads CASSEVDAGLNEKLFF. The CDR3, as DNA: TGTGCCAGCAGTGAAGTAGACGCCGGCCTGAATGAAAAACTGTTTTTT.

V and J are TRBV3-1 (or the pseudogene TRBV3-2) and TRBJ2-1; tentatively, D is TRBD2 (6 bases). V lost 4 bases and J 0 bases, leaving 22 bases between the germline ends. Germline V CDR1 and CDR2: LGHDT, YNNKEL (reference sequence). The CDR3 is made up of 19 amino acids. CDR3 DNA: TGTGCCAGCAGCCGGGCGGGGTCCCTTCGGCCCAGCTCCTACAATGAGCAGTTCTTC. Its protein product is CASSRAGSLRPSSYNEQFF.

This chain joins TRBV6-6 and TRBJ1-2; a weak D match, TRBD1 (6 bases). CDR3 size: 15 residues. CDR1 is MNHNY, CDR2 SVGAGI, per germline (reference sequence). V lost 7 bases to trimming and J lost 3 bases, with 18 bases between them. CDR3 in amino acids: CASTADRTTHYGYTF. The CDR3 DNA sequence: TGTGCCAGCACCGCAGACAGGACAACTCACTATGGCTACACCTTC.

The V call is TRBV9, the J call TRBJ2-1; 7 bases fit TRBD2. Germline V lookup: CDR1 SGDLS, CDR2 YYNGEE. V lost 2 bases to trimming and J lost 7 bases; unmatched junction nucleotides: 15. The CDR3 length is 17 residues. The DNA of the CDR3 is TGTGCCAGCAGCGTGGACCTGGGGGAGGGGATTAAGAATGAGCAGTTCTTC. Translating gives CASSVDLGEGIKNEQFF. Filled out from reference TRBV9 and TRBJ2-1, the complete variable domain reads DSGVTQTPKHLITATGQRVTLRCSPRSGDLSVYWYQQSLDQGLQFLIQYYNGEERAKGNILERFSAQQFPDLHSELNLSSLELGDSALYFCASSVDLGEGIKNEQFFGPGTRLTVL.

The chain carries TRBV11-2 and TRBJ1-1; D gene unclear. This CDR3 has 14 amino acids. Germline lookup yields CDR1 SGHAT and CDR2 FQNNGV. Trimming left V 5 bases short and J 3 bases short, with 13 bases between. The CDR3 loop is CASSQYSGDTEAFF. The CDR3 bases are TGTGCCAGCAGCCAGTACAGTGGGGACACTGAAGCTTTCTTT. The full variable domain, rest sourced from reference TRBV11-2 and TRBJ1-1, is EAGVAQSPRYKIIEKRQSVAFWCNPISGHATLYWYQQILGQGPKLLIQFQNNGVVDDSQLPKDRFSAERLKGVDSTLKIQPAKLEDSAVYLCASSQYSGDTEAFFGQGTRLTVV.

J is TRBJ2-1 and V is TRBV6-4, with TRBD2 matching 9 bases. Germline V gene sequence: CDR1 MRHNA, CDR2 SNTAGT. The V gene end was trimmed by 5 bases and the J gene end by 9 bases; junction bases not matched to a gene: 11. The CDR3 totals 15 residues. The CDR3 reads CASSPLAGEGSEQFF. The CDR3 bases are TGTGCCAGCAGTCCCTTAGCGGGAGAGGGGAGTGAGCAGTTCTTC.

V and J are TRBV27 and TRBJ1-5; tentative D call: TRBD1 (5 bases). The V end lost 4 bases, the J end lost 7 bases, and 11 bases lay between the germline ends. The CDR3 is 13 residues long. Germline values: CDR1 MNHEY, CDR2 SMNVEV (reference sequence). CDR3 nucleotides: TGTGCCAGCAGTTGGGGCCCAGACCAGCCCCAGCATTTT. Translated, it gives CASSWGPDQPQHF.

This chain connects TRBV7-2 to TRBJ2-3, with D maybe TRBD2 (7 bases). Per the germline V gene, CDR1 is SGHTA and CDR2 is FQGNSA. The ends were cut back, 4 bases at V and 0 bases at J, with 17 bases in the middle. The CDR3 contains 17 residues. The CDR3 protein is CASSSRGRGESTDTQYF. The CDR3 DNA is TGTGCCAGCAGCTCCCGGGGGAGGGGGGAGAGCACAGATACGCAGTATTTT.

J is TRBJ2-7 and V is TRBV30; maybe TRBD1 (5 bases). This CDR3 region has 11 residues. Trimming cost V 1 base and J 7 bases, with 8 bases left between them. Germline CDR1 is GTSNPN and CDR2 is SVGIG (reference sequence). DNA of the CDR3: TGTGCCTGGAGTGACAGGTTAGAGCAGTACTTC. Amino acids: CAWSDRLEQYF.

The chain uses TRBV28 and TRBJ2-3, with 8 nucleotides matching TRBD1. The CDR3 sequence is 16 residues long. V shed 0 bases, J shed 2 bases, and the junction held 4 bases outside the gene matches. Germline V gives CDR1 MDHEN, CDR2 SYDVKM. The CDR3 here is CASSLWDRADTDTQYF. CDR3 nucleotides: TGTGCCAGCAGTTTATGGGACAGGGCCGACACAGATACGCAGTATTTT.

V is TRBV5-4 and J is TRBJ1-2; no clear D. Germline lookup yields CDR1 SGHNT and CDR2 YYREEE (reference sequence). The CDR3 has 16 amino acids. Trimming left V 1 base short and J 4 bases short, with 17 bases between. The CDR3 region is CASSLWSVVGVYGYTF. CDR3 bases: TGTGCCAGCAGCTTGTGGTCAGTTGTGGGAGTCTATGGCTACACCTTC. The entire variable domain, with the rest obtained from reference TRBV5-4 and TRBJ1-2, is as follows: ETGVTQSPTHLIKTRGQQVTLRCSSQSGHNTVSWYQQALGQGPQFIFQYYREEENGRGNFPPRFSGLQFPNYSSELNVNALELDDSALYLCASSLWSVVGVYGYTFGSGTRLTVV.

The chain is built from TRBV5-1 and TRBJ2-7, with TRBD2 matching over 7 bases. CDR3 size: 13 residues. Trimming at V came to 4 bases and at J to 3 bases, leaving 4 bases not matched to a gene. Germline V gene sequence: CDR1 SGHRS, CDR2 YFSETQ. The CDR3 DNA reads TGCGCCAGCAGCGATGCGGGGGTCTACGAGCAGTACTTC. It translates to CASSDAGVYEQYF.

CDR3 DNA: TGTGCCAGCAGCTTAATTCGGCAGGGGGTGGTTAACTATGGCTACACCTTC. It yields the protein CASSLIRQGVVNYGYTF. The chain has TRBV7-2 and TRBJ1-2; TRBD1 matches 7 bases. The CDR3 sequence is 17 residues long. V gave up 2 bases and J gave up 1 base; unmatched junction bases: 10. In germline, CDR1 is SGHTA, CDR2 FQGNSA.

The V call is TRBV27, the J call TRBJ2-5; D may be TRBD2 (6 bases). Germline V gives CDR1 MNHEY, CDR2 SMNVEV (reference sequence). Trimming cost V 2 bases and J 5 bases, with 9 bases left between them. The CDR3 spans 13 residues. Here the CDR3 DNA reads TGTGCCAGCAGTTTAAGAGGAGGGGAGACCCAGTACTTC. Its translation: CASSLRGGETQYF.

The CDR3 reads CASSIPSEAFF. The CDR3 region has the DNA TGTGCCAGTAGTATTCCCTCTGAAGCTTTCTTT. The chain carries TRBV19 and TRBJ1-1; D ambiguous. V lost 3 bases to trimming and J lost 6 bases, with 5 bases between them. The CDR3 totals 11 residues. The germline CDR1 and CDR2 sequences are LNHDA and SQIVND (reference sequence). Complete variable domain (other parts from reference TRBV19 and TRBJ1-1): DGGITQSPKYLFRKEGQNVTLSCEQNLNHDAMYWYRQDPGQGLRLIYYSQIVNDFQKGDIAEGYSVSREKKESFPLTVTSAQKNPTAFYLCASSIPSEAFFGQGTRLTVV.

The chain joins TRBV30 to TRBJ2-7; 9 nucleotides align to TRBD2. V lost 0 bases, J lost 2 bases, and 5 bases stayed unmatched. The CDR3 extends over 15 amino acids. Germline V gene sequence: CDR1 GTSNPN, CDR2 SVGIG (reference sequence). CDR3 residues: CAWSVRAGGTYEQYF. The DNA for the CDR3 is TGTGCCTGGAGTGTCCGGGCGGGAGGGACCTACGAGCAGTACTTC.

The sample holds many counts of this clone. The chain employs TRBV7-2 and TRBJ1-6, with D uncertain. Germline V gives CDR1 SGHTA, CDR2 FQGNSA. V lost 4 bases to trimming and J lost 0 bases, with 19 bases between them. CDR3 length: 19 amino acids. This CDR3 reads CASSSRHRIQSSYNSPLHF. CDR3 sequence (DNA): TGTGCCAGCAGCTCAAGACACAGAATCCAGAGCTCCTATAATTCACCCCTCCACTTT.

The chain employs TRBV13 and TRBJ1-2; 8 nucleotides match TRBD1. The CDR3 covers 17 residues. V lost 2 bases, J lost 7 bases, and 15 bases stayed unmatched. CDR1 is PRHDT and CDR2 is FYEKMQ in the germline V gene (reference sequence). The CDR3 loop is CASSLMDRVSGRPGYTF. CDR3 nucleotide sequence: TGTGCCAGCAGCTTAATGGACAGGGTTTCCGGTCGGCCTGGCTACACCTTC.

This clone was recorded a few times. The V call is TRBV5-1, the J call TRBJ1-4, with D maybe TRBD1 (5 bases). Germline V gene lookup returns CDR1 SGHRS and CDR2 YFSETQ. The V gene lost 2 bases and the J gene lost 0 bases, with 8 bases spanning the gap. The CDR3 runs to 15 residues. CDR3 amino acids: CASSLGVTTNEKLFF. The DNA for the CDR3 is TGCGCCAGCAGCTTAGGGGTGACAACTAATGAAAAACTGTTTTTT.

The V gene is TRBV6-5, the J gene TRBJ2-2; 13 nucleotides line up with TRBD2. The CDR3 has 15 residues. The germline V gene encodes CDR1 MNHEY and CDR2 SVGAGI. V shed 6 bases, J shed 6 bases, and the junction held 4 bases outside the gene matches. The CDR3 region has the DNA TGTGCCAGCAGGGGACTAGCGGGGCTAGCCGGGGAGCTGTTTTTT. It yields the protein CASRGLAGLAGELFF.